Listed below are T cell receptor beta chains from one sample, sequenced in a study of cytomegalovirus exposure and HLA in healthy donors. TCRdb's table, derived via immunoSEQ multiplex PCR, lists solely in-frame clones and lacks some. The sample includes under 200,000 clones, over 60% seen only once; the top ten take 2% to 2.5%. Sequencing was carried out using PBMCs. The receptors derive from a woman between 50 and 59 years old in good health and CMV-seronegative. Both conserved end residues are part of each CDR3. Fields, in order: CDR3 protein, CDR3 DNA, J gene, clone size, V gene, D gene. A D gene is named only where the DNA matches it firmly. Clone size appears in some rows only: once, few, many, or a class for an expanded clone.

cdr3_aa: CASRRNQGARNTGELFF
cdr3_nt: TGTGCCAGCAGACGGAACCAGGGGGCGCGGAACACCGGGGAGCTGTTTTTT
j_call: TRBJ2-2
clone_size: -
v_call: TRBV7-2
d_call: TRBD1

cdr3_aa: CASSEYFSDSSGTYEQYF
cdr3_nt: TGTGCCAGCAGTGAATACTTCTCTGACAGCTCGGGTACCTACGAGCAGTACTTC
j_call: TRBJ2-7
clone_size: -
v_call: TRBV6-1
d_call: -

cdr3_aa: CASNGGPGPQHF
cdr3_nt: TGTGCCAGCAATGGGGGCCCGGGGCCCCAGCATTTT
j_call: TRBJ1-5
clone_size: -
v_call: TRBV28
d_call: -

cdr3_aa: CASRIISLGGEQYF
cdr3_nt: TGTGCCAGCAGGATAATAAGTTTGGGAGGCGAGCAGTACTTC
j_call: TRBJ2-7
clone_size: -
v_call: TRBV6-1
d_call: -

cdr3_aa: CASSRAGARNEQFF
cdr3_nt: TGTGCCAGCAGCCGAGCGGGAGCGAGGAATGAGCAGTTCTTC
j_call: TRBJ2-1
clone_size: -
v_call: TRBV28
d_call: TRBD2

cdr3_aa: CASSPDRPRDTEAFF
cdr3_nt: TGTGCCAGCAGTCCGGACAGACCCCGGGACACTGAAGCTTTCTTT
j_call: TRBJ1-1
clone_size: once
v_call: TRBV6-1
d_call: -

cdr3_aa: CSVLVTGIYEQYF
cdr3_nt: TGCAGCGTTCTCGTGACAGGGATTTACGAGCAGTACTTC
j_call: TRBJ2-7
clone_size: -
v_call: TRBV29-1
d_call: TRBD1

cdr3_aa: CASSTSYRSSYEQYF
cdr3_nt: TGTGCCAGCAGCACCTCTTACAGAAGCTCCTACGAGCAGTACTTC
j_call: TRBJ2-7
clone_size: few
v_call: TRBV7-2
d_call: -

cdr3_aa: CASSPTGLGENTEAFF
cdr3_nt: TGTGCCAGCAGCCCGACAGGGTTAGGGGAGAACACTGAAGCTTTCTTT
j_call: TRBJ1-1
clone_size: -
v_call: TRBV27
d_call: TRBD1

cdr3_aa: CASFSSSYEQYF
cdr3_nt: TGTGCCAGCTTTTCGAGCTCCTACGAGCAGTACTTC
j_call: TRBJ2-7
clone_size: -
v_call: TRBV27
d_call: -

cdr3_aa: CASSKTGWNTGELFF
cdr3_nt: TGTGCCAGTTCTAAGACAGGGTGGAACACCGGGGAGCTGTTTTTT
j_call: TRBJ2-2
clone_size: -
v_call: TRBV19
d_call: TRBD1

cdr3_aa: CASSPKPDIRSSYEQYF
cdr3_nt: TGTGCCAGCAGTCCCAAACCGGACATCCGGAGCTCCTACGAGCAGTACTTC
j_call: TRBJ2-7
clone_size: -
v_call: TRBV27
d_call: -

cdr3_aa: CASSLALGETQYF
cdr3_nt: TGTGCCAGCAGCTTGGCCCTAGGAGAGACCCAGTACTTC
j_call: TRBJ2-5
clone_size: -
v_call: TRBV5-4
d_call: -

cdr3_aa: CASSVAPTSTDTQYF
cdr3_nt: TGTGCCAGCAGCGTAGCTCCGACTAGCACAGATACGCAGTATTTT
j_call: TRBJ2-3
clone_size: -
v_call: TRBV9
d_call: -

cdr3_aa: CASSKRGRRDTEAFF
cdr3_nt: TGTGCCAGTAGTAAGAGGGGGCGAAGGGACACTGAAGCTTTCTTT
j_call: TRBJ1-1
clone_size: -
v_call: TRBV19
d_call: TRBD1

cdr3_aa: CASSLVLAGGRGTSYEQYF
cdr3_nt: TGTGCCAGCAGCTTAGTCCTAGCGGGAGGGAGGGGGACCTCCTACGAGCAGTACTTC
j_call: TRBJ2-7
clone_size: -
v_call: TRBV7-9
d_call: TRBD2

cdr3_aa: CASSLQGAQGEKLFF
cdr3_nt: TGTGCCAGCAGCCTACAGGGGGCGCAAGGTGAAAAACTGTTTTTT
j_call: TRBJ1-4
clone_size: once
v_call: TRBV7-9
d_call: TRBD1

cdr3_aa: CASSLYGQGGNSPLHF
cdr3_nt: TGTGCCAGCAGTTTATATGGACAGGGAGGCAATTCACCCCTCCACTTT
j_call: TRBJ1-6
clone_size: once
v_call: TRBV28
d_call: TRBD1

cdr3_aa: CASSLGPSGYEQYF
cdr3_nt: TGCGCCAGCAGCCTGGGCCCCTCGGGCTACGAGCAGTACTTC
j_call: TRBJ2-7
clone_size: -
v_call: TRBV5-1
d_call: -

cdr3_aa: CASSQVAGGYNEQFF
cdr3_nt: TGCGCCAGCAGCCAAGTAGCGGGAGGGTACAATGAGCAGTTCTTC
j_call: TRBJ2-1
clone_size: -
v_call: TRBV4-3
d_call: TRBD2

cdr3_aa: CASSSREKGIGEKLFF
cdr3_nt: TGTGCCAGCAGTTCCCGAGAAAAGGGGATAGGAGAAAAACTGTTTTTT
j_call: TRBJ1-4
clone_size: -
v_call: TRBV6-5
d_call: -

cdr3_aa: CASSPRGQETQYF
cdr3_nt: TGCGCCAGCAGCCCTAGGGGCCAAGAGACCCAGTACTTC
j_call: TRBJ2-5
clone_size: -
v_call: TRBV5-1
d_call: -

cdr3_aa: CASSLAEAGANVLTF
cdr3_nt: TGTGCCAGCAGTTTAGCGGAAGCCGGGGCCAACGTCCTGACTTTC
j_call: TRBJ2-6
clone_size: -
v_call: TRBV27
d_call: -

cdr3_aa: CAWALRGGEQYF
cdr3_nt: TGTGCCTGGGCATTACGGGGTGGCGAGCAGTACTTC
j_call: TRBJ2-7
clone_size: once
v_call: TRBV30
d_call: -

cdr3_aa: CASSVGQGAFYEQYF
cdr3_nt: TGTGCCAGCAGCGTAGGACAGGGGGCTTTCTACGAGCAGTACTTC
j_call: TRBJ2-7
clone_size: -
v_call: TRBV9
d_call: TRBD1

cdr3_aa: CASSGQGVNEQFF
cdr3_nt: TGTGCCAGCAGTGGACAGGGTGTCAATGAGCAGTTCTTC
j_call: TRBJ2-1
clone_size: -
v_call: TRBV6-1
d_call: TRBD1

cdr3_aa: CASSLGLRGLWQFF
cdr3_nt: TGTGCCAGCAGCTTAGGACTTCGGGGTCTATGGCAGTTCTTC
j_call: TRBJ2-1
clone_size: -
v_call: TRBV11-2
d_call: -

cdr3_aa: CATSRDPQTAGAHEQFF
cdr3_nt: TGTGCCACCAGCAGAGACCCTCAGACAGCGGGAGCCCATGAGCAGTTCTTC
j_call: TRBJ2-1
clone_size: -
v_call: TRBV15
d_call: TRBD2

cdr3_aa: CASSLLGTGTSRGDGYTF
cdr3_nt: TGCGCCAGCAGCTTACTTGGGACAGGGACCTCCCGTGGGGATGGCTACACCTTC
j_call: TRBJ1-2
clone_size: -
v_call: TRBV5-1
d_call: TRBD1

cdr3_aa: CASSPEGELNTEAFF
cdr3_nt: TGTGCCAGCAGCCCAGAGGGGGAGTTGAACACTGAAGCTTTCTTT
j_call: TRBJ1-1
clone_size: -
v_call: TRBV7-8
d_call: -

cdr3_aa: CASSDGQGGNEQFF
cdr3_nt: TGTGCCAGCAGTGACGGACAGGGGGGCAATGAGCAGTTCTTC
j_call: TRBJ2-1
clone_size: -
v_call: TRBV6-4
d_call: TRBD1

cdr3_aa: CASSSSGGITYEQYF
cdr3_nt: TGTGCCAGCAGCAGTAGCGGGGGGATAACCTACGAGCAGTACTTC
j_call: TRBJ2-7
clone_size: -
v_call: TRBV7-2
d_call: TRBD2

cdr3_aa: CASNPYRGQNTEAFF
cdr3_nt: TGTGCCAGCAACCCTTACAGGGGCCAGAACACTGAAGCTTTCTTT
j_call: TRBJ1-1
clone_size: -
v_call: TRBV7-9
d_call: TRBD1

cdr3_aa: CASSPRDRVDSPLHF
cdr3_nt: TGTGCCAGCAGCCCCCGGGACAGGGTGGATTCACCCCTCCACTTT
j_call: TRBJ1-6
clone_size: -
v_call: TRBV7-9
d_call: TRBD1

cdr3_aa: CASSPSGHPYNEQFF
cdr3_nt: TGTGCCAGCTCACCCTCCGGACACCCCTACAATGAGCAGTTCTTC
j_call: TRBJ2-1
clone_size: -
v_call: TRBV18
d_call: -

cdr3_aa: CASSLGPQGSTYEQYF
cdr3_nt: TGTGCCAGCAGCTTAGGGCCACAGGGGTCCACCTACGAGCAGTACTTC
j_call: TRBJ2-7
clone_size: -
v_call: TRBV7-9
d_call: TRBD1

cdr3_aa: CSAGGNSNQPQHF
cdr3_nt: TGCAGCGCTGGGGGGAACTCCAATCAGCCCCAGCATTTT
j_call: TRBJ1-5
clone_size: -
v_call: TRBV29-1
d_call: -

cdr3_aa: CASSPDSRVGRIDAEF
cdr3_nt: TGTGCCAGCAGCCCCGATTCCAGGGTGGGTAGGATTGATGCGGAATTT
j_call: TRBJ1-6
clone_size: -
v_call: TRBV7-9
d_call: -